The 11 T cell receptor beta chains below come from one sample, sequenced in a study of T cells expressing NK-cell markers. TCRdb re-analyzed the 5' RACE reads; it lists each CDR3 protein once, without DNA. The repertoire table contains 400,000 to 550,000 distinct CDR3 sequences. Specimen: blood T cells: a sorted CD56 or NKG2C T cell subset, CD4+ or CD8+ T cells, or bulk PBMC T cells (not recorded which). The receptors stem from a woman aged 18 to 75 in good health.

The chain is built from TRBV21-1 and TRBJ2-4; TCRdb calls TRBD2, which cannot be checked without DNA. TRBV21-1 counts as a pseudogene. The CDR3 sequence is 16 residues long. This CDR3 is CASSNDGLLAKNIQYF.

The CDR3 loop is CASRVTGAGELFF. The chain couples TRBV5-1 to TRBJ2-2; the TCRdb D gene call, TRBD1, has no DNA to confirm it. Per germline, CDR1 SGHRS and CDR2 YFSETQ. This CDR3 spans 13 amino acids.

CDR3 loop: CAGAAWAAPYEQYF. The V and J genes are TRBV6-2 or TRBV6-3 and TRBJ2-7; without DNA, the TCRdb call of TRBD1 cannot be checked. Per germline, CDR1 MNHEY and CDR2 SVGEGT. The CDR3 extends over 14 amino acids.

This rearrangement joins TRBV12-3 or TRBV12-4 to TRBJ2-7. This CDR3 is 11 amino acids long. The CDR3 sequence: CASSLDYEQYF.

This chain connects TRBV20-1 to TRBJ2-1. Per germline, CDR1 DFQATT and CDR2 SNEGSKA (reference sequence). The CDR3 extends over 15 amino acids. The CDR3 spells CSARVGEGSYNEQFF.

V is TRBV20-1 and J is TRBJ2-2; TCRdb outputs TRBD1, but without DNA this stays unchecked. Germline V gene data show CDR1 as DFQATT and CDR2 as SNEGSKA (reference sequence). This CDR3 comprises 15 residues. CDR3: CSARARDLYTGELFF.

The chain uses TRBV9 and TRBJ2-3; the TRBD1 assignment by TCRdb is unverifiable without DNA. The CDR3 loop spans 16 amino acids. Germline V gives CDR1 SGDLS, CDR2 YYNGEE. CDR3 sequence reads: CASSRMARDRGDTQYF.

This chain links TRBV6-1 with TRBJ2-3; the D gene TCRdb calls, TRBD1, cannot be checked with no DNA. This CDR3 is 16 amino acids long. From germline, CDR1 is MNHNS and CDR2 SASEGT. Here the CDR3 reads CASSDLIAQGGDTQYF.

The chain combines TRBV20-1 with TRBJ2-5; TCRdb indicates TRBD1, and absent DNA this call remains unverified. CDR3 length: 14 amino acids. CDR1 is DFQATT and CDR2 is SNEGSKA in the germline V gene (reference sequence). The CDR3: CSAAKGAAQETQYF.

The chain is built from TRBV9 and TRBJ2-1; the D call from TCRdb, TRBD1, cannot be confirmed without DNA. Germline-derived CDR1 and CDR2 are SGDLS and YYNGEE. The CDR3 spans 17 residues. CDR3 in amino acids: CASSATPIPGTSTEQFF.

The V and J genes are TRBV4-1 and TRBJ2-1. The CDR3 runs 15 residues. Germline V lookup: CDR1 MGHRA, CDR2 YSYEKL. CDR3: CASSQVTSSYNEQFF.